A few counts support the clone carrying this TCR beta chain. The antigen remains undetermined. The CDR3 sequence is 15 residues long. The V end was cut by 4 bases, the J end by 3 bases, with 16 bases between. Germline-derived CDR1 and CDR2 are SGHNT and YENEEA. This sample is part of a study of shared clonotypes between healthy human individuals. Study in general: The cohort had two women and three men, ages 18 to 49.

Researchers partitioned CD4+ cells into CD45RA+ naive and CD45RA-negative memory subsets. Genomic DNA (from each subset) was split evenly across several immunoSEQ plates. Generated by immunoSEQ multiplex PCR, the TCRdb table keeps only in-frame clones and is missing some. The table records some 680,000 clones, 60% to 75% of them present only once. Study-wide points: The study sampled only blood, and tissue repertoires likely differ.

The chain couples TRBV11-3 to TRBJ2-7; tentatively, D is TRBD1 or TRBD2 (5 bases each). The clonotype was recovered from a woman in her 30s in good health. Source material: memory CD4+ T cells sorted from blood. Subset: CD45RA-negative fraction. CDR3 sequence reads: CASSSGHGTDYEQYF. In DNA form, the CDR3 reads TGTGCCAGCAGCTCCGGACACGGGACGGACTACGAGCAGTACTTC.